This T cell receptor beta chain was retrieved from a study of Graves' ophthalmopathy and Graves' hyperthyroidism. RNA transcripts yielded amplified TCR beta CDR3 regions. HTBI primers served in a first-round RT-PCR, which a second-round multiplex PCR followed. TCRdb independently ran MiXCR on the multiplex PCR reads; one entry per CDR3 protein. The sample holds about 1.2 million distinct CDR3 sequences, about two fifths seen once. The sequence was obtained from an adult man with Graves' hyperthyroidism. The sequenced sample was peripheral blood or thyroid tissue (not recorded which).

The chain's CDR3 is CASRHTGDSNQPQHF. CDR3 DNA sequence: TGTGCCAGCAGGCACACAGGGGATAGCAATCAGCCCCAGCATTTT. The J gene is TRBJ1-5, the V gene TRBV6-5, with 7 nucleotides matching TRBD1. The CDR3 has 15 amino acids. The trim removed 6 bases at V and 0 bases at J, leaving 5 bases unmatched. Looked up from germline, CDR1 is MNHEY and CDR2 is SVGAGI.